These 10 T cell receptor beta chains originate from one sample sequenced in a study of T cells in pancreatic ductal adenocarcinoma. The selected patients with pancreatic ductal adenocarcinoma had surgery but no neoadjuvant therapy. The table came from immunoSEQ multiplex PCR; TCRdb's copy has only in-frame clones and leaves some out. Of 31,000 or so clones detected, more than 90% appear once; the ten largest clones hold less than 2.5%. Sequenced material: PBMCs. The receptors shown here come from a human donor with pancreatic ductal adenocarcinoma.

The rearrangement uses TRBV27 and TRBJ2-7, with D uncertain. CDR1 is MNHEY, CDR2 SMNVEV, per germline (reference sequence). The CDR3 runs to 14 residues. Trimming took 3 bases from V and 3 from J, leaving 12 bases between them. CDR3 residues: CASSFGLVGYEQYF. For the CDR3, the DNA is TGTGCCAGCAGTTTCGGCTTAGTGGGCTACGAGCAGTACTTC.

A word on this clone: Sequence at one end of the junction differs from germline and may be a read error. The rearrangement uses TRBV7-2 and TRBJ2-7; perhaps TRBD1 as D (8 bases). The CDR3 is 14 amino acids. Germline lookup yields CDR1 SGHTA and CDR2 FQGNSA. CDR3 protein: CANSLKSGTGEQYF. In DNA, the CDR3 is TGTGCCAACAGCTTAAAAAGCGGGACAGGCGAGCAGTACTTC.

The chain links TRBV6-5 to TRBJ2-5; tentatively, D is TRBD1 or TRBD2 (6 bases each). The CDR3 sequence is 13 residues long. V lost 6 bases and J 5 bases, leaving 13 bases between the germline ends. Germline CDR1 reads MNHEY; CDR2 reads SVGAGI. CDR3 region: CASRPGGAETQYF. CDR3 nucleotide sequence: TGTGCCAGCAGGCCCGGGGGCGCGGAGACCCAGTACTTC.

Only one count was recorded for this clone. V is TRBV7-6 and J is TRBJ1-5, with TRBD1 matching 10 bases. Trimming took 5 bases from V and 6 from J; bases not matched to a gene: 7. The CDR3 loop spans 15 amino acids. Germline lookup yields CDR1 SGHVS and CDR2 FNYEAQ. CDR3 region: CASSLTGGRGQPQHF. CDR3 DNA sequence: TGTGCCAGCAGCCTGACAGGGGGCAGGGGTCAGCCCCAGCATTTT.

The chain uses TRBV4-2 and TRBJ2-2; D is unclear. CDR3 size: 14 residues. The germline V gene encodes CDR1 LGHNA and CDR2 YNFKEQ. Trimming took 1 base from V and 2 from J, leaving 5 bases between them. The CDR3 region has the DNA TGTGCCAGCAGCCAAGTGGGAAACACCGGGGAGCTGTTTTTT. The encoded protein is CASSQVGNTGELFF.

V and J are TRBV18 and TRBJ2-1; TRBD2 aligns across 13 bases. V gave up 3 bases and J gave up 4 bases; unmatched junction bases: 3. The CDR3 covers 16 residues. Germline loops: CDR1 KGHSH, CDR2 LQKENI. The CDR3 DNA sequence: TGTGCCAGCTCACCTGGGACTAGCGGGACTTACAATGAGCAGTTCTTC. This sequence encodes CASSPGTSGTYNEQFF. Using reference TRBV18 and TRBJ2-1 for the parts outside the CDR3, the full variable domain is NAGVMQNPRHLVRRRGQEARLRCSPMKGHSHVYWYRQLPEEGLKFMVYLQKENIIDESGMPKERFSAEFPKEGPSILRIQQVVRGDSAAYFCASSPGTSGTYNEQFFGPGTRLTVL.

This rearrangement joins TRBV2 to TRBJ1-1; TRBD1 might be the D (6 bases). The CDR3 spans 15 residues. Germline V lookup: CDR1 SNHLY, CDR2 FYNNEI. V lost 6 bases to trimming and J lost 7 bases, with 21 bases between them. Written as DNA, the CDR3 is TGTGCCAGCAGGGTAGAACAGGGTCGTTTGGATGAAGCTTTCTTT. Its translation: CASRVEQGRLDEAFF.

This rearrangement joins TRBV9 to TRBJ2-2; D unresolved. The V gene's germline CDR1 is SGDLS and CDR2 YYNGEE. V dropped 3 bases and J dropped 0 bases, with 6 bases sitting between them. The CDR3 has 14 amino acids. For the CDR3, the DNA is TGTGCCAGCAGCGACAAGACGAACACCGGGGAGCTGTTTTTT. Translation gives CASSDKTNTGELFF.

V and J are TRBV6-1 and TRBJ1-4; a weak D match, TRBD1 (6 bases). The V and J ends lost 3 bases and 8 bases respectively, with 16 bases between them. Germline assignment: CDR1 MNHNS and CDR2 SASEGT. CDR3 length: 15 amino acids. In DNA, the CDR3 is TGTGCCAGCAGTGAGGGAGTGGGGGCTGGAGAAAAACTGTTTTTT. It codes for CASSEGVGAGEKLFF.

V usage is TRBV5-4 and J usage is TRBJ2-5; TRBD1 matches at 7 bases. Germline CDR1 reads SGHNT; CDR2 reads YYREEE (reference sequence). V lost 4 bases to trimming and J lost 1 base; unmatched junction nucleotides: 1. There are 13 residues in the CDR3. This CDR3 is CASSRDSQETQYF. The DNA of the CDR3 is TGTGCCAGCAGCCGGGACAGCCAAGAGACCCAGTACTTC.